Below are 21 T cell receptor beta chains sequenced from a single sample in a study of tumor and adjacent non-tumor tissue in lung cancer (dated by TCRdb to the late 2010s). RNA was extracted from bulk unsorted tissue and checked for quality with a NanoDrop ND-1000 and an Agilent 2100. The library was generated by multiplex PCR. Data came from an Illumina HiSeq 2500. TCRbeta libraries were built by three rounds of nested PCR using primers (Table S4), following protocols modified from ARM-PCR. TCRdb reworked the public reads: Q25 trimming with fastp, MiXCR clone assembly, productive beta chains retained. Entries are consolidated by CDR3 protein sequence, retaining the most common genes and DNA. The sample has under 150,000 distinct CDR3 sequences on record, 60% to 70% of them singletons. The leading ten clones occupy 9.5% to 15% of the sample. Sequencing was carried out using lung tumor tissue. The source is a man younger than 45 with non-small cell lung cancer.

A note on this clonotype: A much larger clone is a single base away; this may be a read error. The rearrangement links TRBV20-1 to TRBJ2-5, with 11 bases fitting TRBD1. There are 15 residues in the CDR3. The V gene's germline CDR1 is DFQATT and CDR2 SNEGSKA (reference sequence). DNA of the CDR3: TGCAATGCAATTCGGACAGGGGGCGGTACGGAGACCCAGTACTTC. Residues: CNAIRTGGGTETQYF.

On this clonotype: Just one base apart from a much larger clone, this may be a read error. The rearrangement links TRBV11-2 to TRBJ1-1; 10 bases are shared with TRBD1. Germline V gene lookup returns CDR1 SGHAT and CDR2 FQNNGV. The CDR3 covers 17 residues. V lost 1 base, J lost 3 bases, and 8 bases stayed unmatched. The DNA of the CDR3 is TGTGCCAGCAGCTTAGCGTTGACAGGGGGCGGATACACTGAAGCTTTCTTT. Protein sequence: CASSLALTGGGYTEAFF.

Comments on this clonotype: It is likely a read error, because the conserved phenylalanine at the end of the CDR3 is missing. J is TRBJ1-6 and V is TRBV6-6; D is possibly TRBD1 (5 bases). This CDR3 contains 16 residues. Germline V gene data show CDR1 as MNHNY and CDR2 as SVGAGI (reference sequence). In DNA, the CDR3 is TGTGTCAGCAGTTACCTTGGGACCGACGGGGCCTCACCCCTCCACCTT. Translating gives CVSSYLGTDGASPLHL.

The rearrangement links TRBV5-6 to TRBJ2-7; 10 bases agree with TRBD2. Trimming cost V 0 bases and J 12 bases; bases outside gene matches: 12. This CDR3 is built from 15 residues. Germline CDR1 reads SGHDT; CDR2 reads YYEEEE. The CDR3 bases are TGTGCCAGCAGCTTGGGTCTAGCGGGAGTGTACGAGTTGTACTTC. Protein product: CASSLGLAGVYELYF.

As concerns this clonotype: It may be a read error: a sequence one base away is much more abundant. J is TRBJ2-1 and V is TRBV29-1, with D maybe TRBD2 (6 bases). Germline CDR1 and CDR2: SQVTM and ANQGSEA. CDR3 length equals 11 residues. Written as DNA, the CDR3 is TGCACCGGGACTTCAGGAGGTGAGCACTTCTTC. The encoded protein is CTGTSGGEHFF.

This chain's CDR3 is CASSSGRAKQETQYF. CDR3 sequence (DNA): TGTGCCAGCAGCTCGGGACGGGCCAAACAAGAGACCCAGTACTTC. V and J are TRBV6-2 or TRBV6-3 and TRBJ2-5, with D perhaps given as TRBD1 or TRBD2 (5 bases each). The germline V gene encodes CDR1 MNHEY and CDR2 SVGEGT. The CDR3 contains 15 residues. The V end was cut by 6 bases, the J end by 2 bases, with 16 bases between.

This sequence joins TRBV20-1 and TRBJ2-3; D might be TRBD2 (5 bases). CDR1 and CDR2 from the germline V gene are DFQATT and SNEGSKA (reference sequence). This CDR3 has 13 residues. Trimming took 7 bases from V and 5 from J, leaving 16 bases between them. This CDR3 reads CSVEQRAGDTQYF. CDR3 bases: TGCAGTGTGGAACAGAGGGCAGGAGATACGCAGTATTTT.

Comment on this clonotype: Here the CDR3 omits its conserved ending phenylalanine or tryptophan, so a read error is the likely source. The CDR3 coding sequence is TGCTCCAGTAGCCAAGATGAGATGGGACAAACCTACGAGCAGTACTCC. Its translation: CSSSQDEMGQTYEQYS. The gene calls are TRBV4-1 and TRBJ2-7, with a weak D call TRBD1 (6 bases). In germline, CDR1 is MGHRA, CDR2 YSYEKL. The CDR3 has 16 residues.

This clonotype was found many times. The V and J genes are TRBV12-3 or TRBV12-4 and TRBJ2-5; D gene unclear. The CDR3 is 14 amino acids. The ends were cut back, 6 bases at V and 5 bases at J, with 16 bases in the middle. Here the CDR3 DNA reads TGTGCCAGCAGAATGGGGTCGGCGCGGGAGACCCAGTACTTC. Its protein product is CASRMGSARETQYF.

This clonotype was seen only a few times. A read error is possible here, since a much larger clone lies one base away. The rearrangement joins TRBV4-3 to TRBJ2-3; D is unresolved. V lost 4 bases and J lost 2, with 13 bases in between. The CDR3 has 15 residues. Germline V lookup: CDR1 LGHNA, CDR2 YSLEER. The CDR3 region is CASSPAGFATDTQYF. CDR3 coding DNA: TGCGCCAGCAGCCCCGCCGGTTTTGCCACAGATACGCAGTATTTT.

This clonotype was seen once. It may be a read error: a sequence one base away is much more abundant. The J gene is TRBJ1-1, the V gene TRBV20-1; the D gene is possibly TRBD1 (5 bases). Looked up from germline, CDR1 is DFQATT and CDR2 is SNEGSKA (reference sequence). Between the trimmed V and J ends, which lost 0 bases and 4 bases, there was a span of 12 bases. The length of the CDR3 is 14 residues. The CDR3 DNA sequence: TGCAGTGCTAGAGATCAGGGAAGGGCCACTGAAGCTTTCTTT. Protein: CSARDQGRATEAFF.

Worth noting for this clonotype: One end of the junction fails to match germline, which may point to a read error. The V call is TRBV11-3, the J call TRBJ2-4, with D perhaps TRBD1 (5 bases). This CDR3 region has 14 residues. Per the germline V gene, CDR1 is SGHNT and CDR2 is YENEEA. Here the CDR3 DNA reads TGTGCCATCAGCTTAGGACAAGGTGCGAACATTCAGTACTTC. Encoded protein: CAISLGQGANIQYF.

The chain is built from TRBV6-5 and TRBJ1-1, with no clear D. The germline V and J ends were trimmed by 0 bases and 6 bases, with 14 bases remaining between them. Germline V gives CDR1 MNHEY, CDR2 SVGAGI. There are 15 residues in the CDR3. The CDR3 bases are TGTGCCAGCAGTTACTCTCGGTTGTCCAGCCCTGAAGCTTTCTTT. This gives the protein CASSYSRLSSPEAFF.

A note on this clonotype: A read error is likely, as this CDR3 ends without the conserved phenylalanine or tryptophan. Because the CDR3's place on the DNA is in doubt, the DNA is left out and the CDR3 is given as listed by TCRdb. The V and J genes are TRBV30 and TRBJ2-1; no check of the table's D call, TRBD1, against the DNA was made. The CDR3 adds up to 14 amino acids, both ends counted. The germline V gene encodes CDR1 GTSNPN and CDR2 SVGIG (reference sequence). The CDR3 here is CAWKSGSGYNEQFL.

As concerns this clonotype: A much larger clone is a single base away; this may be a read error. Lacking the conserved final phenylalanine or tryptophan, this CDR3 likely reflects a read error. The J gene is TRBJ2-5, the V gene TRBV5-4, with 9 bases matching TRBD2. V trimming: 4 bases; J trimming: 5 bases; junction bases outside the gene matches: 12. Per the germline V gene, CDR1 is SGHNT and CDR2 is YYREEE (reference sequence). This CDR3 comprises 16 residues. CDR3 sequence: CASSGGTSLRPETQYV. As DNA, the CDR3 is TGTGCCAGCAGCGGGGGGACTAGCCTCCGCCCCGAGACCCAGTACGTC.

On this clonotype itself: This may arise from a read error, as a much more abundant clone is one base away. V gene TRBV20-1 combines with J gene TRBJ2-2; D may correspond to TRBD1 or TRBD2 (7 bases each). The CDR3 is 15 residues long. Germline CDR1 DFQATT, CDR2 SNEGSKA (reference sequence). Deletions cut 5 bases from V and 4 bases from J, with 17 bases between. DNA of the CDR3: TGCAGTGCTCCGACAGGGTGGGGGGGCACCGGGGAGCTGTTTTTT. Its translation: CSAPTGWGGTGELFF.

With regard to this clonotype: The CDR3 does not close with the conserved phenylalanine or tryptophan, likely indicating a read error. The chain couples TRBV20-1 to TRBJ1-6; possible D gene TRBD1, 5 bases. CDR1 and CDR2 (germline): DFQATT, SNEGSKA (reference sequence). The CDR3 sequence is 16 residues long. CDR3 bases: TGCAGTACTAGACCCAGGGTTCCGCCCCAATATTCACCCCTCCACTCT. Its translation is CSTRPRVPPQYSPLHS.

Note on this clonotype: This could be a read error, since a much larger clone is one nucleotide away. The rearrangement links TRBV4-1 to TRBJ1-2; D uncertain. From germline, CDR1 is MGHRA and CDR2 YSYEKL. V lost 0 bases, J lost 7 bases, and 15 bases lay in between. This CDR3 has 15 amino acids. This CDR3 is CASSQECPSIAGYTF. The DNA of the CDR3 is TGCGCCAGCAGCCAAGAGTGTCCGAGCATCGCTGGCTACACCTTC.

The V and J genes are TRBV29-1 and TRBJ2-7; unclear D gene. This CDR3 region has 12 residues. CDR1 and CDR2 (germline): SQVTM, ANQGSEA. The CDR3 loop reads CGLRLSSYEQYF. CDR3 bases: TGCGGCCTCAGACTGAGCTCCTACGAGCAGTACTTC.

This clonotype appeared many times. The rearrangement uses TRBV29-1 and TRBJ2-1; 10 bases match TRBD1. Germline CDR1 SQVTM, CDR2 ANQGSEA. The CDR3 sequence is 15 residues long. V lost 7 bases, J lost 3 bases, and 9 bases stayed unmatched. The CDR3 region has the DNA TGCAGCGCATCCTCAGGGACAGGGGACTACAATGAGCAGTTCTTC. Residues: CSASSGTGDYNEQFF.

This clonotype has at least ten counts. The rearrangement joins TRBV12-3 or TRBV12-4 to TRBJ2-7; 9 bases align to TRBD1. The trim removed 1 base at V and 12 bases at J, leaving 4 bases unmatched. The length of the CDR3 is 12 residues. CDR3 sequence: CASSLVGDRVYF. In DNA, the CDR3 is TGTGCCAGCAGTTTAGTTGGGGACAGGGTGTACTTC.